This T cell receptor (beta chain) is drawn from a study of PD-1 blockade in classical Hodgkin lymphoma. Study-wide findings and caveats: Patients starting nivolumab less than 1 year after ASCT had lower diversity and were excluded from later analyses. As was reported, newly diagnosed patients showed lower baseline TCR diversity than healthy donors did. Patients with a complete response exhibited baseline diversity comparable to newly diagnosed patients.

Germline CDR1 is LNHDA and CDR2 is SQIVND (reference sequence). This CDR3 region has 16 residues. Deletions cut 2 bases from V and 3 bases from J, with 13 bases between. Brentuximab vedotin exposure varied, and every patient relapsed after autologous stem cell transplantation. Best responses fell into complete response, partial response or progressive disease. About this clone itself: Its antigen is undetermined.

Assay: immunoSEQ multiplex PCR; the TCRdb copy retains only in-frame clones and omits some. The top ten clones hold roughly 2.6% of a sample with some 90,000 clones, around 90% of them seen once. The chain couples TRBV19 to TRBJ2-2; D possibly corresponds to TRBD1 (6 bases). This receptor was obtained from a human donor with classical Hodgkin lymphoma. Sequencing used peripheral blood mononuclear cells (PBMCs), obtained before the second cycle of nivolumab. The CDR3 DNA reads TGTGCCAGTAGTATAAAGACAGGAAGATACACCGGGGAGCTGTTTTTT. Protein sequence: CASSIKTGRYTGELFF. The full variable domain, with the rest looked up from reference TRBV19 and TRBJ2-2, is DGGITQSPKYLFRKEGQNVTLSCEQNLNHDAMYWYRQDPGQGLRLIYYSQIVNDFQKGDIAEGYSVSREKKESFPLTVTSAQKNPTAFYLCASSIKTGRYTGELFFGEGSRLTVL.